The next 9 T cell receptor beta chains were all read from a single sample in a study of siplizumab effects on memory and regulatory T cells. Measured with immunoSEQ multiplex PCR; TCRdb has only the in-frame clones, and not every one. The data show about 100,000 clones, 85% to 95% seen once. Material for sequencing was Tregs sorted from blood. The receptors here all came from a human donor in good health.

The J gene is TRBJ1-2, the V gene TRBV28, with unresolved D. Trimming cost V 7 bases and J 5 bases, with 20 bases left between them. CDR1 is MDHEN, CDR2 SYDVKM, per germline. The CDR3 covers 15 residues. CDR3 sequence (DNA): TGTGCCAGCATCTACGAGGGAAATATCCCTTATGGCTACACCTTC. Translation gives CASIYEGNIPYGYTF.

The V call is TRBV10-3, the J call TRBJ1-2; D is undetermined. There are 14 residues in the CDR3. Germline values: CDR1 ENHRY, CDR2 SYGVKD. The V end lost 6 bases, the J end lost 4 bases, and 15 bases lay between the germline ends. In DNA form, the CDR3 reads TGTGCCATCAGCGAAGGGCGATCCGCCTATGGCTACACCTTC. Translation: CAISEGRSAYGYTF.

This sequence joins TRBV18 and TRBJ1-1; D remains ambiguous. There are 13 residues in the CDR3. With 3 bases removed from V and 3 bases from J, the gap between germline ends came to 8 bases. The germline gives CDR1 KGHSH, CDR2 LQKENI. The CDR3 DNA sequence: TGTGCCAGCTCACCCGACGTATACACTGAAGCTTTCTTT. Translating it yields CASSPDVYTEAFF.

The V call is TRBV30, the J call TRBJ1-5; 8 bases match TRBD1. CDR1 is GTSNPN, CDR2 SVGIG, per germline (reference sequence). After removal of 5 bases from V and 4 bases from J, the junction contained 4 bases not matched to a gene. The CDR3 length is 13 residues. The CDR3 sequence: CAWGQGNNQPQHF. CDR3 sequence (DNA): TGTGCCTGGGGACAGGGAAATAATCAGCCCCAGCATTTT. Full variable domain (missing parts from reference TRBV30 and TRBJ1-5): SQTIHQWPATLVQPVGSPLSLECTVEGTSNPNLYWYRQAAGRGLQLLFYSVGIGQISSEVPQNLSASRPQDRQFILSSKKLLLSDSGFYLCAWGQGNNQPQHFGDGTRLSIL.

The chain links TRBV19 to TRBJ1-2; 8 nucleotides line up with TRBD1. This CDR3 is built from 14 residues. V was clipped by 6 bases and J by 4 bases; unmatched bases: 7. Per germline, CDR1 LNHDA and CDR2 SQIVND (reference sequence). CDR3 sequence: CASSSGGIIYGYTF. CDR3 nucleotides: TGTGCCAGTAGCTCAGGGGGCATTATCTATGGCTACACCTTC.

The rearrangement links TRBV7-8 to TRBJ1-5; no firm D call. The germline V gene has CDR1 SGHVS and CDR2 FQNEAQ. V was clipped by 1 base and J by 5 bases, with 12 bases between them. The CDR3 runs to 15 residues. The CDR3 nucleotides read TGTGCCAGCAGCTTAGGGAGGCCAACGGATCAGCCCCAGCATTTT. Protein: CASSLGRPTDQPQHF.

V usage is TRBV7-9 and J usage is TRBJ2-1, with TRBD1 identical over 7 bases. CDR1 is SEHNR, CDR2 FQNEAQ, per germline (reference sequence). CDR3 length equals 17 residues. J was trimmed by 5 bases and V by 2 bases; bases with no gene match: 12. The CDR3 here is CASSLWGQINRNNEQFF. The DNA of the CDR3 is TGTGCCAGCAGCTTATGGGGACAGATTAATAGGAACAATGAGCAGTTCTTC.

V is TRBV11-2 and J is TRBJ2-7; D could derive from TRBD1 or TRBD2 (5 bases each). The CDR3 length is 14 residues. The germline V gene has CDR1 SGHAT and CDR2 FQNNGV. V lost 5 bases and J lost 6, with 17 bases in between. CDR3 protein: CASSPQTLGVEQYF. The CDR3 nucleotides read TGTGCCAGCAGCCCACAAACACTGGGGGTCGAGCAGTACTTC.

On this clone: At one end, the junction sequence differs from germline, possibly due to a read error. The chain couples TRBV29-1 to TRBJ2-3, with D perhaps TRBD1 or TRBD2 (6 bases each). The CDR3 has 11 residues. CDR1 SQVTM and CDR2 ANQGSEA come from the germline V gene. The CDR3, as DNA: TGCGGCGTTGAGGGGGGAGATACGCAGTATTTT. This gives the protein CGVEGGDTQYF.